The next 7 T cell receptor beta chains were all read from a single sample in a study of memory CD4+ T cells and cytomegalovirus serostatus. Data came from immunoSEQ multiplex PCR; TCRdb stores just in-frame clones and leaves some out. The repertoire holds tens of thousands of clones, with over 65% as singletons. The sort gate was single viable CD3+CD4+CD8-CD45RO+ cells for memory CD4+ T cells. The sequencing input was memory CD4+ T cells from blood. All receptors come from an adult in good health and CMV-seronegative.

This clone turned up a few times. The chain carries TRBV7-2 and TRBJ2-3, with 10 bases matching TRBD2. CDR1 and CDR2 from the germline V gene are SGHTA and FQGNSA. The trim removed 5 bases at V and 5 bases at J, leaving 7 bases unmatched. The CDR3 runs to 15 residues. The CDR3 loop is CASSVSGRSLDTQYF. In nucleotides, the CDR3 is TGTGCCAGCAGCGTTAGCGGGAGGTCTTTAGATACGCAGTATTTT.

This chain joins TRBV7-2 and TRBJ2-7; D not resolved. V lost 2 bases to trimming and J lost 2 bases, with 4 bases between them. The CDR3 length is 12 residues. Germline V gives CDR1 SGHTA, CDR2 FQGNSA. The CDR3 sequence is CASSLQPYEQYF. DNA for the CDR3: TGTGCCAGCAGCTTACAACCCTACGAGCAGTACTTC.

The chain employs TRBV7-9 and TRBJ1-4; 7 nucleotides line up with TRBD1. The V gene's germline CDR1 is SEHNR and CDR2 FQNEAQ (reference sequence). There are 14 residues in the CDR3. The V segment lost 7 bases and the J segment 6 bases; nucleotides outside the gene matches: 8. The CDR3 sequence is CASTLQGTDEKLFF. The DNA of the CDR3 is TGTGCCAGCACCCTACAGGGGACGGATGAAAAACTGTTTTTT.

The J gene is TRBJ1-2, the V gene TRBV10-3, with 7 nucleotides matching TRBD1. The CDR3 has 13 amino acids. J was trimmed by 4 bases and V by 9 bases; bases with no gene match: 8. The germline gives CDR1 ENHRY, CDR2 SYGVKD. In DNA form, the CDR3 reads TGTGCCATGAGCCGGGACAGCACCTATGGCTACACCTTC. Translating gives CAMSRDSTYGYTF.

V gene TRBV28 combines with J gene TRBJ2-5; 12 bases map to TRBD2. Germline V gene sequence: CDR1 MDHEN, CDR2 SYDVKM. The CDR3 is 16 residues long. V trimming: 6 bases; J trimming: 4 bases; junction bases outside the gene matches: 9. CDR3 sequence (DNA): TGTGCCAGCAGGGCTCCCCTAGCGGGAGGGGGAGAGACCCAGTACTTC. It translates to CASRAPLAGGGETQYF.

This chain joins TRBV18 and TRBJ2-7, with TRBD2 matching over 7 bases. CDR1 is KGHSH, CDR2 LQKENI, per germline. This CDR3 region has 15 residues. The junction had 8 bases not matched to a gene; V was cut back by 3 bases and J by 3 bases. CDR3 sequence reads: CASSPPLAADYEQYF. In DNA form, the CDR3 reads TGTGCCAGCTCACCGCCGCTAGCGGCGGACTACGAGCAGTACTTC.

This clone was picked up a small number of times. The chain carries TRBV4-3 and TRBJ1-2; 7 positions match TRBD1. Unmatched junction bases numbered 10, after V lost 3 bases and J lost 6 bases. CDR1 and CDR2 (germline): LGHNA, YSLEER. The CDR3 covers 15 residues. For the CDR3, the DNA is TGCGCCAGCAGCCATCCGGGACAGACTTCTAATGGCTACACCTTC. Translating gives CASSHPGQTSNGYTF.